This paragraph reports one T cell receptor beta chain. Its antigen remains unidentified. Base qualities are missing; no much larger clone stands one base away. This entry is derived from a study of CD8 T cells in Susac syndrome (dated by TCRdb to the late 2010s). General notes on the study: Repertoire sequencing was used to test whether CD8+ T cell activation and differentiation in Susac syndrome was antigen driven. The study compared CD8+ T cell repertoire clonality among over 9 healthy donors, some 14 Susac syndrome patients and approximately 16 multiple sclerosis patients. What the study reported, not specific to this receptor: The study acknowledged that relatively few individuals were included in the TCR sequencing and HLA analysis.

RNA was extracted with the RNeasy kit and roughly 0.45 to 1 ug was reverse transcribed using random hexamers. The immunoSEQ multiplex PCR assay, which covers 54 Vbeta and 13 Jbeta segments, was used to amplify TCR beta CDR3 regions. PCR amplification bias was corrected by using a synthetic template baseline for primer optimization and computational correction. Under the source paper's analysis protocol: Reads were annotated to V, D and J genes per IMGT and analyzed with immunoSEQ Analyzer, keeping only productive sequences. Clonality was calculated as one minus the Shannon entropy normalized by log2 of the number of productive unique sequences. Public and private clones were assessed among the 100 most prevalent clones of each patient and control. A clone was defined as Susac-specific if it was absent from the healthy and MS cohorts, from roughly 980 published viral clones and from other ImmuneACCESS disease sequences. Through fastp at Q25 and MiXCR, TCRdb rebuilt clones from the public reads, retaining in-frame beta chains. One record per CDR3 amino acid sequence lists the most common genes and DNA. The V and J calls follow TCRdb's processing rather than the paper's. Across this sample there are 250,000 to 300,000 distinct CDR3 sequences, with around 91% seen only once. Approximately 0.2% of the sample belongs to the ten largest clones.

From the germline V gene, CDR1 is SGDLS and CDR2 is YYNGEE. V loses 3 bases of germline sequence and J loses 6 bases, and the interval between the two ends is 10 bases. The CDR3 goes from the cysteine to the phenylalanine over 13 residues. The DNA shown is the 39-base CDR3, in frame from base 1. Peripheral blood CD8+ and CD4+ T cells from healthy donors, Susac syndrome patients and multiple sclerosis patients were profiled by high-throughput TCR beta sequencing. Treatment-naive patients with stable or active relapsing-remitting disease fulfilling revised McDonald criteria were used as multiple sclerosis controls. Bulk CD8+ and CD4+ T cells were purified by magnetic negative isolation, whereas CD8+ TEMRA cells were enriched by FACS. Blood was collected in EDTA tubes and processed within 24 hours, with PBMCs isolated through density gradient centrifugation. PBMCs intended for TCR sequencing were cryopreserved in liquid nitrogen and thawed later in a water bath at 37 degrees C. The sorted or isolated CD4+, CD8+ and CD8+ TEMRA cells reached a purity of at least 90%.

The sequence joins TRBV9 to TRBJ2-1; TRBD2 could be the D gene, as 5 bases match. The receptor's source is a human donor with multiple sclerosis. Sequences were obtained from CD8+ T cells from PBMCs. The CDR3 loop reads CASSEPGSNEQFF. The sequenced DNA: TGTGCCAGCAGCGAGCCGGGGAGCAATGAGCAGTTCTTC.